This T cell receptor (beta chain) comes out of a study of cytomegalovirus exposure and HLA in healthy donors. The V and J ends lost 10 bases and 8 bases, in that order; junction bases with no gene match: 13. Germline values: CDR1 ENHRY, CDR2 SYGVKD. The CDR3 length is 14 residues. Whole-study findings and limits: It was likely that a cluster of highly shared sequence variants was a sequencing artifact. Accurate prediction of most subjects' HLA-A and HLA-B alleles from TCR beta sequences was reported. A missense variant in DCLRE1C was later tied to TCR beta V- and J-gene trimming.

A word on this clone: Its antigen remains unidentified.

PCR amplification relied on 60 Vbeta primers (plus 13 Jbeta primers). How the authors handled the data: Roughly 10 million shared chains were among around 80 million unique TCR beta chains counted in a later analysis. Produced via immunoSEQ multiplex PCR; TCRdb's table is partial and in-frame only. V, J and clone size reflect that table, while D and trimming were determined from the DNA. This repertoire shows more than 100,000 clones, 75% to 80% found once; its top ten account for approximately 1%. The sequenced sample was PBMCs. This TCR was recovered from a male donor in good health and CMV-seronegative. The chain has TRBV10-3 and TRBJ1-4; 7 bases are shared with TRBD1. Here the CDR3 reads CATSPTGWGEKLFF. The CDR3 region has the DNA TGTGCCACCTCCCCGACAGGGTGGGGCGAAAAACTGTTTTTT.